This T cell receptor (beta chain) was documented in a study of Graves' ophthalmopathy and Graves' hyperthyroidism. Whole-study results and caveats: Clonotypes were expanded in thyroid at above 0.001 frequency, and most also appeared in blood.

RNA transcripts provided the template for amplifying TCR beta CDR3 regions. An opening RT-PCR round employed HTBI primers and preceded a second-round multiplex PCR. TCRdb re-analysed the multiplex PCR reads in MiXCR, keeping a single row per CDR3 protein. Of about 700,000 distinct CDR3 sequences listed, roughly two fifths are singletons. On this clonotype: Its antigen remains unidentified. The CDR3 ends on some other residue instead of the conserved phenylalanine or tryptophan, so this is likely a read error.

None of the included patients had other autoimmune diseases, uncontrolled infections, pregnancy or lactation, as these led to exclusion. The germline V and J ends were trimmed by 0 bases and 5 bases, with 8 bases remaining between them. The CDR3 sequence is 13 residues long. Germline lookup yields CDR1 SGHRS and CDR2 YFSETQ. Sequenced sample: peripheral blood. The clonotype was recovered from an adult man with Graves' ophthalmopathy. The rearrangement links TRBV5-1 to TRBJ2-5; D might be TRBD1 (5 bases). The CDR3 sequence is CASSLGGAETQYC. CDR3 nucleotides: TGCGCCAGCAGCTTGGGTGGGGCGGAGACCCAGTACTGC.